A selection of T cell receptor beta chains follows, all from one sample in a study of control samples from healthy donors and cancer patients. Libraries were prepared by immunoSEQ multiplex PCR; TCRdb keeps only in-frame clonotypes and omits some of them. The repertoire holds around 170,000 clones, with around 87% as singletons. Material for sequencing was blood. The receptor source for this set is a woman aged 45-65 years in good health. The CDR3 runs from the conserved cysteine through the conserved F or W. Each record gives: CDR3 protein, CDR3 DNA, clone size, J gene, D gene, V gene. D genes are given only for firm matches. Rows give clone size only sometimes, using once, few, many, or a class for an expanded clone.

cdr3_aa: CASSRDLGNTIYF; cdr3_nt: TGTGCCAGCAGCCGGGACTTGGGAAACACCATATATTTT; clone_size: NA; j_call: TRBJ1-3; d_call: NA; v_call: TRBV7-8
cdr3_aa: CASSPRTSGSSGEQFF; cdr3_nt: TGTGCCAGCTCACCACGGACTAGCGGGAGTAGCGGGGAGCAGTTCTTC; clone_size: NA; j_call: TRBJ2-1; d_call: TRBD2; v_call: TRBV18
cdr3_aa: CASKLRGPSYNEQFF; cdr3_nt: TGTGCCAGCAAACTACGGGGGCCCTCCTACAATGAGCAGTTCTTC; clone_size: NA; j_call: TRBJ2-1; d_call: NA; v_call: TRBV27
cdr3_aa: CASSLMGQVNSGNTIYF; cdr3_nt: TGTGCCAGCAGCCTAATGGGACAGGTCAACTCTGGAAACACCATATATTTT; clone_size: once; j_call: TRBJ1-3; d_call: TRBD1; v_call: TRBV2
cdr3_aa: CASLRTGTDEQFF; cdr3_nt: TGTGCCAGCCTTCGGACAGGGACCGATGAGCAGTTCTTC; clone_size: NA; j_call: TRBJ2-1; d_call: TRBD1; v_call: TRBV6-6
cdr3_aa: CASRGTGSTDTQYF; cdr3_nt: TGTGCCAGCAGGGGGACAGGAAGCACAGATACGCAGTATTTT; clone_size: NA; j_call: TRBJ2-3; d_call: TRBD1; v_call: TRBV6-6
cdr3_aa: CATSRVGSSLFF; cdr3_nt: TGTGCCACCAGCAGGGTGGGGAGTTCACTGTTTTTT; clone_size: NA; j_call: TRBJ1-4; d_call: NA; v_call: TRBV15
cdr3_aa: CASSKGGPGTQYF; cdr3_nt: TGTGCCAGCAGTAAGGGGGGGCCAGGGACCCAGTACTTC; clone_size: NA; j_call: TRBJ2-5; d_call: NA; v_call: TRBV7-9
cdr3_aa: CASSLVVRGETQYF; cdr3_nt: TGTGCCAGCAGCTTAGTTGTCCGAGGGGAGACCCAGTACTTC; clone_size: NA; j_call: TRBJ2-5; d_call: NA; v_call: TRBV7-2
cdr3_aa: CASSLDPPGTGLDEQFF; cdr3_nt: TGTGCCAGCAGCTTAGACCCCCCAGGGACAGGGTTGGATGAGCAGTTCTTC; clone_size: NA; j_call: TRBJ2-1; d_call: TRBD1; v_call: TRBV11-3
cdr3_aa: CASSLNSWGYTF; cdr3_nt: TGTGCCAGCAGTTTAAATAGCTGGGGGTACACCTTC; clone_size: NA; j_call: TRBJ1-2; d_call: NA; v_call: TRBV12-3/TRBV12-4
cdr3_aa: CASSTRQGIKEKLFF; cdr3_nt: TGTGCCAGCAGTACCCGACAGGGAATAAAAGAAAAACTGTTTTTT; clone_size: NA; j_call: TRBJ1-4; d_call: TRBD1; v_call: TRBV28
cdr3_aa: CASSLAGTANSGNTIYF; cdr3_nt: TGCGCCAGCAGCTTGGCCGGGACGGCAAACTCTGGAAACACCATATATTTT; clone_size: NA; j_call: TRBJ1-3; d_call: NA; v_call: TRBV5-1
cdr3_aa: CAWGRDTYEQYF; cdr3_nt: TGTGCCTGGGGGCGGGATACCTACGAGCAGTACTTC; clone_size: NA; j_call: TRBJ2-7; d_call: NA; v_call: TRBV30
cdr3_aa: CASSYPNTEAFF; cdr3_nt: TGTGCCAGCAGTTACCCGAACACTGAAGCTTTCTTT; clone_size: NA; j_call: TRBJ1-1; d_call: NA; v_call: TRBV6-5
cdr3_aa: CASSPGTSGTGSEQFF; cdr3_nt: TGCGCCAGCAGCCCTGGGACTAGCGGGACGGGAAGTGAGCAGTTCTTC; clone_size: once; j_call: TRBJ2-1; d_call: TRBD2; v_call: TRBV5-1
cdr3_aa: CASSPMTGSSYNEQFF; cdr3_nt: TGTGCCAGCAGCCCTATGACTGGGAGCTCCTACAATGAGCAGTTCTTC; clone_size: NA; j_call: TRBJ2-1; d_call: NA; v_call: TRBV27
cdr3_aa: CASSTSGGINTGELFF; cdr3_nt: TGTGCCAGCAGCACTAGCGGGGGGATAAACACCGGGGAGCTGTTTTTT; clone_size: NA; j_call: TRBJ2-2; d_call: TRBD2; v_call: TRBV7-2
cdr3_aa: CASSLDREAGELFF; cdr3_nt: TGTGCCAGCTCCCTCGACAGGGAGGCCGGGGAGCTGTTTTTT; clone_size: NA; j_call: TRBJ2-2; d_call: NA; v_call: TRBV18
cdr3_aa: CASSASRGTLRGQYF; cdr3_nt: TGCGCCAGCAGCGCCAGCCGGGGCACACTACGAGGGCAGTACTTC; clone_size: once; j_call: TRBJ2-7; d_call: NA; v_call: TRBV5-1
cdr3_aa: CASSQAGYPTDTQYF; cdr3_nt: TGCGCCAGCAGCCAAGCAGGGTACCCCACAGATACGCAGTATTTT; clone_size: NA; j_call: TRBJ2-3; d_call: NA; v_call: TRBV4-1
cdr3_aa: CASTSSGGTYNEQFF; cdr3_nt: TGTGCCAGTACCTCTAGCGGGGGGACTTACAATGAGCAGTTCTTC; clone_size: NA; j_call: TRBJ2-1; d_call: TRBD2; v_call: TRBV9
cdr3_aa: CASSFYGGNTEAFF; cdr3_nt: TGTGCCAGTAGTTTCTATGGGGGCAACACTGAAGCTTTCTTT; clone_size: NA; j_call: TRBJ1-1; d_call: NA; v_call: TRBV19
cdr3_aa: CASSIWLWVREGDQPQHF; cdr3_nt: TGTGCCAGTAGTATCTGGTTGTGGGTAAGGGAAGGGGATCAGCCCCAGCATTTT; clone_size: few; j_call: TRBJ1-5; d_call: NA; v_call: TRBV19
cdr3_aa: CASSSPWGDRDNSPLHF; cdr3_nt: TGTGCCAGCAGTTCCCCCTGGGGGGACAGGGATAATTCACCCCTCCACTTT; clone_size: NA; j_call: TRBJ1-6; d_call: TRBD1; v_call: TRBV27
cdr3_aa: CASSLSPQFTEKNYEQYF; cdr3_nt: TGTGCCAGCAGTTTATCGCCACAATTCACGGAGAAGAACTACGAGCAGTACTTC; clone_size: NA; j_call: TRBJ2-7; d_call: NA; v_call: TRBV27
cdr3_aa: CATIRGYSNQPQHF; cdr3_nt: TGTGCCACCATTCGGGGTTATAGCAATCAGCCCCAGCATTTT; clone_size: NA; j_call: TRBJ1-5; d_call: NA; v_call: TRBV24-1
cdr3_aa: CASSEYGADAEAFF; cdr3_nt: TGTGCCAGCAGTGAATACGGGGCGGACGCTGAAGCTTTCTTT; clone_size: NA; j_call: TRBJ1-1; d_call: NA; v_call: TRBV6-1
cdr3_aa: CASSPYRAVTTNEKLFF; cdr3_nt: TGTGCCAGCAGCCCCTACCGGGCGGTTACAACTAATGAAAAACTGTTTTTT; clone_size: NA; j_call: TRBJ1-4; d_call: NA; v_call: TRBV5-8
cdr3_aa: CASSEIEGTEAFF; cdr3_nt: TGTGCCAGCAGTGAAATAGAGGGGACTGAAGCTTTCTTT; clone_size: NA; j_call: TRBJ1-1; d_call: NA; v_call: TRBV6-1
cdr3_aa: CASNSIWGNTEAFF; cdr3_nt: TGTGCCAGCAACAGCATCTGGGGTAACACTGAAGCTTTCTTT; clone_size: NA; j_call: TRBJ1-1; d_call: NA; v_call: TRBV6-5
cdr3_aa: CASSYGQFNQPQHF; cdr3_nt: TGTGCCAGCAGTTACGGACAGTTCAATCAGCCCCAGCATTTT; clone_size: once; j_call: TRBJ1-5; d_call: NA; v_call: TRBV6-5
cdr3_aa: CASSQVGSGGTQYF; cdr3_nt: TGTGCCAGCAGCCAAGTAGGGAGCGGGGGAACCCAGTACTTC; clone_size: NA; j_call: TRBJ2-5; d_call: TRBD2; v_call: TRBV3-1/TRBV3-2
cdr3_aa: CASSGLAGAYEQYF; cdr3_nt: TGTGCCAGCAGCGGACTAGCGGGAGCGTACGAGCAGTACTTC; clone_size: NA; j_call: TRBJ2-7; d_call: TRBD2; v_call: TRBV6-5
cdr3_aa: CASSLGPSGANVLTF; cdr3_nt: TGTGCCAGCAGCCTGGGGCCCTCTGGGGCCAACGTCCTGACTTTC; clone_size: NA; j_call: TRBJ2-6; d_call: NA; v_call: TRBV7-3
cdr3_aa: CASSFRRDTEAFF; cdr3_nt: TGTGCCAGCAGCTTTAGGAGGGACACTGAAGCTTTCTTT; clone_size: NA; j_call: TRBJ1-1; d_call: NA; v_call: TRBV7-2
cdr3_aa: CASRTDRGLEQYF; cdr3_nt: TGTGCCAGCAGAACCGACAGGGGGTTGGAGCAGTACTTC; clone_size: NA; j_call: TRBJ2-7; d_call: TRBD1; v_call: TRBV28
cdr3_aa: CASSQAGGGNTGELFF; cdr3_nt: TGTGCCAGCAGCCAAGCGGGCGGGGGGAACACCGGGGAGCTGTTTTTT; clone_size: NA; j_call: TRBJ2-2; d_call: TRBD2; v_call: TRBV4-2
cdr3_aa: CASSKGQASNQPQHF; cdr3_nt: TGTGCCAGCAGCAAGGGACAGGCTAGCAATCAGCCCCAGCATTTT; clone_size: NA; j_call: TRBJ1-5; d_call: TRBD1; v_call: TRBV3-1/TRBV3-2
cdr3_aa: CASSPIGTEGPTWYEQFF; cdr3_nt: TGTGCCAGCAGCCCAATTGGGACAGAAGGGCCTACGTGGTATGAGCAGTTCTTC; clone_size: NA; j_call: TRBJ2-1; d_call: TRBD1; v_call: TRBV9
cdr3_aa: CASSPRRNEQFF; cdr3_nt: TGTGCCAGCTCACCTCGACGTAATGAGCAGTTCTTC; clone_size: NA; j_call: TRBJ2-1; d_call: NA; v_call: TRBV18
cdr3_aa: CASRPGTAYQETQYF; cdr3_nt: TGTGCCAGCAGACCCGGGACTGCGTACCAAGAGACCCAGTACTTC; clone_size: NA; j_call: TRBJ2-5; d_call: NA; v_call: TRBV7-9
cdr3_aa: CASSLGLAGGRDTQYF; cdr3_nt: TGTGCCAGCAGCTTGGGACTAGCGGGAGGGAGAGATACGCAGTATTTT; clone_size: once; j_call: TRBJ2-3; d_call: TRBD2; v_call: TRBV5-6
cdr3_aa: CSVSDRGAGELFF; cdr3_nt: TGCAGCGTTTCGGACAGGGGGGCCGGGGAGCTGTTTTTT; clone_size: NA; j_call: TRBJ2-2; d_call: TRBD1; v_call: TRBV29-1
cdr3_aa: CASSVAGGQPQHF; cdr3_nt: TGTGCCAGCAGCGTAGCGGGGGGGCAGCCCCAGCATTTT; clone_size: NA; j_call: TRBJ1-5; d_call: NA; v_call: TRBV9
cdr3_aa: CASSYSPGTGSPLHF; cdr3_nt: TGTGCCAGCAGTTACTCGCCAGGGACAGGATCACCCCTCCACTTT; clone_size: NA; j_call: TRBJ1-6; d_call: TRBD1; v_call: TRBV6-5
cdr3_aa: CSGLTGITEAFF; cdr3_nt: TGCAGCGGTCTGACAGGGATCACTGAAGCTTTCTTT; clone_size: few; j_call: TRBJ1-1; d_call: TRBD1; v_call: TRBV29-1
cdr3_aa: CSASSSSKAFF; cdr3_nt: TGCAGTGCTAGTTCATCAAGCAAGGCCTTTTTC; clone_size: few; j_call: TRBJ1-1; d_call: NA; v_call: TRBV20-1
cdr3_aa: CASSRRKGSTDTQYF; cdr3_nt: TGTGCCAGCAGCCGTCGTAAGGGAAGCACAGATACGCAGTATTTT; clone_size: NA; j_call: TRBJ2-3; d_call: NA; v_call: TRBV14
cdr3_aa: CASMVSPKGPQHF; cdr3_nt: TGTGCCAGCATGGTTAGCCCCAAGGGACCCCAGCATTTT; clone_size: NA; j_call: TRBJ1-5; d_call: NA; v_call: TRBV12-3/TRBV12-4
cdr3_aa: CASSSPGDKNIQYF; cdr3_nt: TGTGCCAGCAGCTCTCCCGGAGACAAAAACATTCAGTACTTC; clone_size: NA; j_call: TRBJ2-4; d_call: NA; v_call: TRBV5-4
cdr3_aa: CASSQDGFPRANNEQFF; cdr3_nt: TGCGCCAGCAGCCAAGATGGGTTCCCGCGGGCGAACAATGAGCAGTTCTTC; clone_size: NA; j_call: TRBJ2-1; d_call: NA; v_call: TRBV4-1
cdr3_aa: CASSIRGQGATNTEAFF; cdr3_nt: TGTGCCAGTAGTATTCGGGGACAGGGGGCGACGAACACTGAAGCTTTCTTT; clone_size: NA; j_call: TRBJ1-1; d_call: TRBD1; v_call: TRBV19
cdr3_aa: CASSPGTSAGTDTQYF; cdr3_nt: TGTGCCAGCAGCCCCGGGACTAGCGCCGGCACAGATACGCAGTATTTT; clone_size: NA; j_call: TRBJ2-3; d_call: TRBD2; v_call: TRBV5-4
cdr3_aa: CASSLVGRTGGVYGYTF; cdr3_nt: TGTGCCAGCAGCTTGGTGGGACGGACAGGGGGTGTCTATGGCTACACCTTC; clone_size: NA; j_call: TRBJ1-2; d_call: TRBD1; v_call: TRBV5-4
cdr3_aa: CASSPTSGPYEQYF; cdr3_nt: TGTGCCAGCTCACCTACTAGCGGACCCTACGAGCAGTACTTC; clone_size: once; j_call: TRBJ2-7; d_call: TRBD2; v_call: TRBV18
cdr3_aa: CASSLLSTRGYTF; cdr3_nt: TGTGCCAGCAGCTTACTCAGCACGAGGGGCTACACCTTC; clone_size: NA; j_call: TRBJ1-2; d_call: NA; v_call: TRBV7-9
cdr3_aa: CASILFLGYTF; cdr3_nt: TGTGCCAGCATTCTCTTTCTTGGCTACACCTTC; clone_size: NA; j_call: TRBJ1-2; d_call: NA; v_call: TRBV2
cdr3_aa: CASSWGHLGVDGYTF; cdr3_nt: TGTGCCAGCAGTTGGGGACACCTCGGGGTGGATGGCTACACCTTC; clone_size: once; j_call: TRBJ1-2; d_call: NA; v_call: TRBV28
cdr3_aa: CASSQGLQGAGGYTF; cdr3_nt: TGTGCCAGCAGCCAAGGTCTGCAGGGGGCGGGTGGCTACACCTTC; clone_size: NA; j_call: TRBJ1-2; d_call: TRBD1; v_call: TRBV3-1/TRBV3-2